This TCR beta chain was sequenced in a study of cytomegalovirus exposure and HLA in healthy donors (dated by TCRdb to 2015 to 2018). As for the study more broadly: An earlier analysis of a few hundred of the donors reported approximately 300 Gb of sequence data and 117 million unique TCR beta sequences obtained from about 179 million T cells. An early release covering more than 500 HLA-typed donors comprised about 320 gigabases of sequencing data and around 80 million unique TCR sequences. Of the 350 to 400 genotyped donors, around 81% fell in the genetic ancestry cluster associated with self-reported Caucasian donors. The aim of the study was to test whether cataloging public T cell receptors could identify signatures of past pathogen exposure. The study used immunosequencing to profile the T cell repertoires of 666 subjects and linked those repertoires to cytomegalovirus serostatus. In addition to the first cohort of 650 to 750 subjects, a separate validation cohort of 100 to 150 different subjects was used. High-throughput TCR immunosequencing, statistical association of individual TCRs with disease status, and machine learning were combined to predict cytomegalovirus infection status. A later analysis re-examined previously published TCR beta repertoires from roughly 650 donors and added high-resolution HLA genotyping to investigate patterns of TCR occurrence. Rather than drawing on any new phenotypic data, the later analysis identified candidate immune exposures from TCR beta sequences and the way those sequences occurred across donors. An earlier analysis of 587 of the donors used high-throughput TCR beta sequencing to judge whether each TCR beta V gene segment behaved as functional or pseudogenic. Donor age, sex, ethnicity and CMV serostatus were compiled together with the repertoire data. In a later genetic analysis, genome-wide SNP genotypes for about three fifths of the roughly 670 donors were used, and that subset was treated as a discovery cohort. All discovery cohort repertoires had been generated on a single sequencing platform. Both class I and class II loci were covered by HLA typing, at four-digit resolution. Typing coverage differed by locus: A, B, C, DRB1 and DQB1 were typed in about 620-640 donors, DQA1 in 522, DPA1 in nearly 610, and DPB1 in 400 to 480. About five DR-DQ haplotypes were treated as single units for association and clustering because of strong linkage in the cohort. Among around 400 genotyped donors of the cohort, an average of roughly 240,000 unique TCR beta nucleotide sequences were sequenced per donor, around 20% of them non-productive. Summary of the overall study and its limitations: A cluster of highly shared sequence variants was judged likely to represent a technical artifact of the sequencing pipeline. When HLA alleles, especially DR and DQ, strongly co-occurred, attributing TCR associations to individual alleles was difficult. In a later genetic analysis, a missense DCLRE1C variant was associated with V-gene and J-gene trimming of TCR beta chains, and the association was replicated in an independent cohort. Some IMGT-functional V segments, including TRBV6-2 and TRBV6-3, could not be told apart with the 87-base-pair reads, so those segments were excluded. In an earlier analysis of roughly 500 of the donors, most TCR beta V segments appeared in productive rearrangements about 90% or about 30% of the time, broadly matching IMGT annotations. In a later analysis, HLA-associated TCR beta chains showed more clonal expansion and lower generation probabilities than non-associated chains that were equally common. Linkage disequilibrium might explain the correlated functional status among segregating V segments, but an unknown experimental factor could not be excluded. The earlier analysis of nearly 600 of the donors excluded some 15 rarely observed V segments, including chromosome 9 orphons, because counts were too low. The classifier was reported to diagnose cytomegalovirus status with high specificity and sensitivity in both the original and validation cohorts. In a later analysis, most CMV-associated TCR beta chains were found to appear HLA-restricted, with HLA associations seemingly driven largely by CMV exposure. According to a later genetic analysis, donors in an Asian-associated ancestry cluster had fewer N-insertions in productive TCRs than the roughly 700-donor mean. Presence/absence analyses assumed roughly uniform sequencing depth across donors, an assumption that may not hold. In vitro tests confirmed that a few of the cytomegalovirus-associated TCR beta chains recognize cytomegalovirus antigens. A total of around 150 TCR beta chains were listed by the study as associated with cytomegalovirus. A later analysis associated 15,000 to 20,000 TCR beta sequences with specific HLA alleles at a false discovery rate of 0.05. According to a later analysis, parvovirus B19, influenza, CMV and Epstein-Barr virus appeared linked to several top co-occurrence clusters. In this cohort, only TCR beta chains were sequenced, and detectable features were limited by the absence of alpha or paired-chain data. According to a later analysis, TCR association rates differed among HLA loci, with DRB1 alleles showing the most associated TCRs and HLA-C alleles showing the fewest. A further reported finding was that TCR beta sequences accurately predicted the HLA-A and HLA-B alleles for most subjects in the first cohort. Because HLA typing was unavailable for some donors at each locus, only the typed subset was used in association tests. Immune exposure information for the cohort was limited to CMV serostatus. Across donors, most TCR sequences were observed very rarely, whereas some public TCRs were present in many individuals. The authors suggested that the approach could potentially be generalized to other disease states and immunological phenotypes.

Points on this clone: It has no known antigen specificity. No much larger clonotype is one base removed from it; base qualities were not supplied.

The cohort comprised some 730 healthy bone marrow donors. All cohort members were sampled while nominally healthy, although unrecorded immune exposures were likely present. The donor tested CMV seronegative and was one of the 352 seronegative cohort members. A peripheral blood sample was collected from each donor, and TCR beta sequencing was performed on peripheral blood mononuclear cells. The Qiagen DNeasy Blood Extraction Kit was used to extract genomic DNA from the blood cell samples. Based on the germline V gene, the CDR1 and CDR2 sequences are MDHEN and SYDVKM. Inclusive of the bounding cysteine and phenylalanine, the CDR3 is 14 residues long. The sequence is cut down to CDR3 DNA, 42 bases in frame from base 1. V is pared back by 1 base and J by 2 bases, with 8 bases lying between the germline termini. Library generation was performed with the immunoSEQ multiplex PCR assay. For the multiplex PCR, a mixture combining 60 forward primers for TCR Vbeta segments and 13 reverse primers for TCR Jbeta segments was used. A multiplex PCR assay on genomic DNA amplified the CDR3 region of rearranged TCR beta genes. The Illumina HiSeq System was used to sequence the amplified TCR beta libraries as 87-base-pair reads. Under the source paper's analysis protocol: Across the roughly 670 repertoires, a later analysis counted 80 million or so unique TCR beta chains, roughly 11 million of which were shared by at least two donors. To remove PCR and sequencing errors, raw reads were error-corrected and collapsed into unique sequences using a nearest-neighbor algorithm that merged closely related sequences. Alignment of CDR3 sequences to IMGT reference sequences was used to assign V, D and J gene segments. For a sequence to be retained, a match of at least six nucleotides was required to both a V gene segment and a J gene segment. A rearrangement was called productive if the CDR3 had no stop codons and remained in frame with V and J, and every other rearrangement was called non-productive. CDR3 was defined according to IMGT convention as the region running from the second conserved V-encoded cysteine to the conserved J-encoded phenylalanine. In an earlier analysis of around 600 of the donors, sequences lacking an unambiguous match to a single V gene segment were excluded. In an earlier analysis of a few hundred of the donors, a V segment was called functional when productive rearrangements were above 56.7%, and segregating when the standard deviation between donors exceeded 5%. A statistical classification framework was built for diagnosing cytomegalovirus status from the catalog of TCR beta chain sequences. V and J gene assignment, in a later analysis, came from comparing TCR nucleotide sequences with IMGT/GENE-DB human TR gene sequences. A later analysis assigned CDR3 sequences and most-parsimonious VDJ recombination scenarios with the TCRdist pipeline. A later analysis defined each TCR beta chain by its CDR3 amino acid sequence plus V-gene family, and excluded reads lacking a unique V-gene family. As a way to deal with suspected cross-contamination and a sequencing artifact, a later analysis dropped approximately 570 nucleotide sequences that were highly shared and had low generation probability. In a later analysis, a clonal expansion index for each public chain was calculated from normalized within-repertoire ranks of inferred template counts. A later analysis computed generation probabilities with a VDJ recombination model fitted to out-of-frame rearrangements, and checked the results against IGoR. A later analysis scored TCR-TCR, TCR-HLA and TCR-CMV co-occurrence with hypergeometric tests, applying a repertoire-size bias correction to TCR pairs. A later analysis estimated false discovery rates by permuting HLA or CMV assignments 20 times. In a later analysis, co-occurring TCRs were grouped using DBSCAN, with TCRdist sequence similarity added in when clustering inside HLA-allele-positive subsets. Repertoires with fewer than 30,000 or more than 120,000 public chains were left out of co-occurrence clustering, as were about 5 repertoires with anomalous nucleotide sharing. TCRdb provides this immuneACCESS table in a form limited to in-frame rearrangements. Some clones are lacking; in checked studies, under half of them reflect an unresolved V gene, and why the rest are absent is not known. V and J calls and clone size come straight from that table; D and trimming were deduced from the DNA. For this sample the table gives tens of thousands of clones, of which about 75% were detected only once. The biggest ten clones account for 2% to 2.5% of the sample.

The sequencing input was PBMCs. This TCR was recovered from a man between 40 and 49 years old in good health and CMV-seronegative. The chain is assembled from TRBV28 and TRBJ1-2; the D gene is unclear. The CDR3 has the sequence CASSLSWQNYGYTF. The sequenced DNA: TGTGCCAGCAGTTTATCGTGGCAGAACTATGGCTACACCTTC.